This entry lists 21 T cell receptor beta chains sequenced from one sample in a study of T cells after yellow fever vaccination. TCRdb ran MiXCR on the 5' RACE reads and lists one entry per CDR3 protein. This sample has approximately 610,000 distinct CDR3 sequences, with around a sixth found just once. Here the sequenced sample was PBMCs, taken 4 to 6 days after the first yellow fever vaccination. The receptor source for this set is a man aged 18 to 30 who received the YFV17D yellow fever vaccine.

This clonotype came up a few times. The CDR3: CASSFTGDNEQFF. The CDR3 region has the DNA TGTGCCAGCAGTTTTACTGGGGACAATGAGCAGTTCTTC. V gene TRBV12-3 or TRBV12-4 combines with J gene TRBJ2-1; D is unclear. Trimming cost V 3 bases and J 5 bases, with 8 bases left between them. The CDR3 has 13 amino acids.

This clonotype turned up a few times. This chain joins TRBV12-3 or TRBV12-4 and TRBJ2-3; D remains ambiguous. Trimming shortened V by 7 bases and J by 4 bases, and 6 bases separated the two germline ends. The CDR3 loop spans 11 amino acids. CDR3 loop: CASNSADTQYF. Written as DNA, the CDR3 is TGTGCCAGCAACTCCGCAGATACGCAGTATTTT.

This chain joins TRBV30 and TRBJ2-1; a possible D gene is TRBD1 (6 bases). The CDR3 covers 14 residues. V was cut by 0 bases and J by 7 bases, with 13 bases left in between. CDR1 GTSNPN and CDR2 SVGIG come from the germline V gene (reference sequence). CDR3 nucleotide sequence: TGTGCCTGGAGTGTACAGGGTTCAATAAATGAGCAGTTCTTC. This translates into CAWSVQGSINEQFF.

J is TRBJ1-6 and V is TRBV20-1; D unclear. Between the trimmed V and J ends, which lost 3 bases and 7 bases, there was a span of 16 bases. Germline CDR1 reads DFQATT; CDR2 reads SNEGSKA (reference sequence). CDR3 length equals 15 residues. CDR3 sequence reads: CSASGSQVRNSPLHF. DNA of the CDR3: TGCAGTGCTAGTGGGTCGCAGGTTCGGAATTCACCCCTCCACTTT.

This clonotype was detected many times. The chain joins TRBV12-3 or TRBV12-4 to TRBJ1-1; possibly TRBD1 for D (6 bases). The germline V and J ends were trimmed by 2 bases and 5 bases, with 15 bases remaining between them. The CDR3 has 15 amino acids. The CDR3 here is CASSLYWGLRTEAFF. The CDR3 DNA follows: TGTGCCAGCAGTTTATATTGGGGGCTGAGGACTGAAGCTTTCTTT.

This chain joins TRBV4-3 and TRBJ1-3; D uncertain. The ends were cut back, 4 bases at V and 1 base at J, with 11 bases in the middle. This CDR3 is 15 amino acids long. Germline CDR1 is LGHNA and CDR2 is YSLEER. The CDR3, as DNA: TGCGCCAGCAGCCCCATGTCCCTTTCTGGAAACACCATATATTTT. It translates to CASSPMSLSGNTIYF.

This clonotype was detected a few times. The rearrangement joins TRBV12-3 or TRBV12-4 to TRBJ1-1, with 9 bases fitting TRBD1. This CDR3 region has 12 residues. J lost 6 bases, V lost 6 bases, and 2 bases had no gene match. The chain's CDR3 is CASRRQGAEAFF. CDR3 bases: TGTGCCAGCAGGCGACAGGGGGCTGAAGCTTTCTTT.

This clonotype was seen a handful of times. The genes are TRBV4-2 and TRBJ1-2; TRBD1 aligns across 9 bases. Germline V gene sequence: CDR1 LGHNA, CDR2 YNFKEQ. V lost 4 bases and J lost 9; bases outside the gene matches: 9. The CDR3 spans 14 residues. The DNA for the CDR3 is TGTGCCAGCAGCCGGGACAGGGCGACGGGAAGCTACACCTTC. It translates to CASSRDRATGSYTF.

The chain uses TRBV3-1 and TRBJ1-2, with D unclear. The CDR3 consists of 12 residues. Germline-derived CDR1 and CDR2 are LGHDT and YNNKEL (reference sequence). V lost 5 bases and J lost 5, with 9 bases in between. The CDR3 is CASSEGIYGYTF. The CDR3 DNA reads TGTGCCAGCAGCGAAGGGATTTATGGCTACACCTTC.

Remarks on this clonotype: The junction does not match germline at one end; this may be a read error. V and J are TRBV6-2 or TRBV6-3 and TRBJ2-1, with 8 bases aligning to TRBD1. The CDR3 has 14 amino acids. Germline V gene lookup returns CDR1 MNHEY and CDR2 SVGEGT. In DNA form, the CDR3 reads TGTACCAGCACCCGGACAGGGCTCAGCAATGAGCAGTTCTTC. It yields the protein CTSTRTGLSNEQFF.

This clonotype was counted many times. The V call is TRBV7-2, the J call TRBJ2-2; D remains ambiguous. This CDR3 region has 14 residues. Trimming pared 5 bases from V and 1 base from J, leaving 8 bases between. Germline assignment: CDR1 SGHTA and CDR2 FQGNSA. CDR3 sequence reads: CASSPGVNTGELFF. As DNA, the CDR3 is TGTGCCAGCAGCCCCGGAGTGAACACCGGGGAGCTGTTTTTT.

The chain joins TRBV4-2 to TRBJ2-3; tentative D call: TRBD2 (5 bases). The CDR3 has 14 residues. The germline CDR1 and CDR2 sequences are LGHNA and YNFKEQ. The V gene lost 4 bases and the J gene lost 4 bases, with 12 bases spanning the gap. The chain's CDR3 is CASSPRGWPDTQYF. The CDR3, as DNA: TGTGCCAGCAGCCCGCGCGGGTGGCCAGATACGCAGTATTTT.

The rearrangement links TRBV12-3 or TRBV12-4 to TRBJ2-3; 7 positions match TRBD1. V lost 8 bases, J lost 2 bases, and 10 bases stayed unmatched. The CDR3 consists of 15 residues. The DNA of the CDR3 is TGTGCCAGCTCGACACAGGGGACCCTCACAGATACGCAGTATTTT. Its protein is CASSTQGTLTDTQYF.

A few counts support this clonotype. The chain recombines TRBV5-1 with TRBJ1-1; possible D gene TRBD1, 6 bases. Trimming removed 3 bases at V and 5 bases at J, with 14 bases between. Looked up from germline, CDR1 is SGHRS and CDR2 is YFSETQ. The CDR3 is 14 residues long. CDR3 amino acids: CASSSQGSWTEAFF. CDR3 nucleotide sequence: TGCGCCAGCAGCTCACAGGGAAGTTGGACTGAAGCTTTCTTT.

This clonotype was seen a handful of times. The chain couples TRBV20-1 to TRBJ2-4, with D perhaps matching TRBD1 (6 bases). In germline, CDR1 is DFQATT, CDR2 SNEGSKA (reference sequence). V was clipped by 6 bases and J by 0 bases, with 18 bases between them. The CDR3 has 16 residues. The CDR3 is CSASGTLRLAKNIQYF. The CDR3 DNA is TGCAGTGCGTCCGGGACACTTCGTCTAGCCAAAAACATTCAGTACTTC.

This clonotype was counted only a few times. The V call is TRBV9, the J call TRBJ2-1, with TRBD2 matching 9 bases. Trimming cost V 3 bases and J 4 bases; bases outside gene matches: 5. Per the germline V gene, CDR1 is SGDLS and CDR2 is YYNGEE. The CDR3 has 15 amino acids. The CDR3 sequence is CASSATAGGYNEQFF. The CDR3 region has the DNA TGTGCCAGCAGCGCCACGGCGGGGGGGTACAATGAGCAGTTCTTC.

This clonotype was detected a few times. The chain combines TRBV7-9 with TRBJ2-7, with a possible D match to TRBD1 (6 bases). This CDR3 region has 14 residues. V was shortened by 1 base and J by 7 bases, with 14 bases between the two germline ends. CDR1 is SEHNR and CDR2 is FQNEAQ in the germline V gene (reference sequence). The chain's CDR3 is CASSLGQDGVEQYF. The CDR3 bases are TGTGCCAGCAGCTTAGGACAGGACGGCGTGGAGCAGTACTTC.

This clonotype occurred a few times. V usage is TRBV19 and J usage is TRBJ1-3; no clear D. Trimming took 10 bases from V and 0 from J, leaving 16 bases between them. CDR3 size: 15 residues. Germline loops: CDR1 LNHDA, CDR2 SQIVND (reference sequence). Here the CDR3 DNA reads TGTGCCACCCATGACGGAGGCGGCTCTGGAAACACCATATATTTT. Its protein is CATHDGGGSGNTIYF.

The chain combines TRBV7-2 with TRBJ2-7; no clear D gene. CDR1 is SGHTA, CDR2 FQGNSA, per germline. This CDR3 has 14 amino acids. V was trimmed by 1 base and J by 3 bases, leaving 10 bases between them. The CDR3, as DNA: TGTGCCAGCAGCTTAGAAGCTGGTTACTACGAGCAGTACGTC. The encoded protein is CASSLEAGYYEQYV.

This chain connects TRBV7-9 to TRBJ2-7; 8 bases align to TRBD1. Germline CDR1 SEHNR, CDR2 FQNEAQ (reference sequence). The CDR3 has 15 residues. J was trimmed by 2 bases and V by 5 bases; bases with no gene match: 8. CDR3 bases: TGTGCCAGCAGCAAACGGACAGGGTCCCCCTACGAGCAGTACTTC. It translates to CASSKRTGSPYEQYF.

This clonotype was seen a handful of times. The chain uses TRBV27 and TRBJ2-4; weak D call: TRBD2 (6 bases). The germline V and J ends were trimmed by 3 bases and 14 bases, with 11 bases remaining between them. CDR1 and CDR2 from the germline V gene are MNHEY and SMNVEV (reference sequence). The CDR3 covers 11 residues. CDR3 residues: CASSFDGLKYF. The CDR3 coding sequence is TGTGCCAGCAGTTTTGACGGACTAAAGTACTTC.